Listed below are T cell receptor beta chains from one sample, sequenced in a study of beta chain features in type 1 diabetes. The table came from immunoSEQ multiplex PCR; TCRdb's copy has only in-frame clones and leaves some out. The sample has 350,000 or so clones; around 20% are singletons. What was sequenced was naive CD4+ T cells from blood. The source of these receptors is a woman between 18 and 29 years old in good health. The CDR3 runs from the conserved cysteine through the conserved F or W. Fields, in order: J gene, CDR3 length, D gene, V gene, clone size, CDR3 DNA, CDR3 protein. D genes are given only for firm matches. Rows may omit the clone size; those that give it use once, few, many or a size class.

j_gene: TRBJ1-1
len: 11
d_gene: NA
v_gene: TRBV20-1
abundance: NA
CDR3nt: TGCAGTGCTACCGGAGACACTGAAGCTTTCTTT
CDR3aa: CSATGDTEAFF

j_gene: TRBJ2-1
len: 13
d_gene: NA
v_gene: TRBV4-3
abundance: few
CDR3nt: TGCGCCAGCAGCCAAGAAGGCGGGAATGAGCAGTTCTTC
CDR3aa: CASSQEGGNEQFF

j_gene: TRBJ2-7
len: 15
d_gene: TRBD2
v_gene: TRBV5-1
abundance: few
CDR3nt: TGCGCCAGCAGCACCGGGACTAGCAAATCCTACGAGCAGTACTTC
CDR3aa: CASSTGTSKSYEQYF

j_gene: TRBJ2-7
len: 15
d_gene: TRBD2
v_gene: TRBV18
abundance: NA
CDR3nt: TGTGCCAGCTCACCTACTAGCGGGAGCTCCTACGAGCAGTACTTC
CDR3aa: CASSPTSGSSYEQYF

j_gene: TRBJ2-5
len: 12
d_gene: TRBD1
v_gene: TRBV29-1
abundance: few
CDR3nt: TGCAGCGGAGGACAGGGTCAAGAGACCCAGTACTTC
CDR3aa: CSGGQGQETQYF

j_gene: TRBJ2-7
len: 15
d_gene: NA
v_gene: TRBV7-8
abundance: NA
CDR3nt: TGTGCCAGCAGCTTGACGGGACATGGCTCCTACGAGCAGTACTTC
CDR3aa: CASSLTGHGSYEQYF

j_gene: TRBJ2-1
len: 14
d_gene: TRBD2
v_gene: TRBV4-2
abundance: few
CDR3nt: TGTGCCAGCAGCTTCGGGGGGGCGGAAAAAGAGCAGTTCTTC
CDR3aa: CASSFGGAEKEQFF

j_gene: TRBJ2-1
len: 14
d_gene: TRBD2
v_gene: TRBV30
abundance: NA
CDR3nt: TGTGCCTGCGCTAGCGGGACTCTCCACAATGAGCAGTTCTTC
CDR3aa: CACASGTLHNEQFF

j_gene: TRBJ2-3
len: 13
d_gene: NA
v_gene: TRBV7-2
abundance: NA
CDR3nt: TGTGCCAGCAGCTTTACTGTGACAGATACGCAGTATTTT
CDR3aa: CASSFTVTDTQYF

j_gene: TRBJ1-2
len: 14
d_gene: NA
v_gene: TRBV6-5
abundance: few
CDR3nt: TGTGCCAGCAGTTACAATCAGGGAGCGGGCGGCTACACCTTC
CDR3aa: CASSYNQGAGGYTF

j_gene: TRBJ1-5
len: 12
d_gene: NA
v_gene: TRBV7-9
abundance: NA
CDR3nt: TGTGCCAGCAGTAATCTCCCTCAGCCCCAGCATTTT
CDR3aa: CASSNLPQPQHF

j_gene: TRBJ1-1
len: 15
d_gene: TRBD1
v_gene: TRBV29-1
abundance: NA
CDR3nt: TGCAGCGTTGAGCGACAGGGATACATGAACACTGAAGCTTTCTTT
CDR3aa: CSVERQGYMNTEAFF

j_gene: TRBJ1-4
len: 14
d_gene: TRBD1
v_gene: TRBV29-1
abundance: NA
CDR3nt: TGCAGCGCCGTAGTTCGACAGGGAGCTGAAAAACTGTTTTTT
CDR3aa: CSAVVRQGAEKLFF

j_gene: TRBJ1-1
len: 15
d_gene: TRBD1
v_gene: TRBV2
abundance: NA
CDR3nt: TGTGCCAGCAAGGGACAGGCAATGATGAACACTGAAGCTTTCTTT
CDR3aa: CASKGQAMMNTEAFF

j_gene: TRBJ2-7
len: 14
d_gene: NA
v_gene: TRBV5-6
abundance: few
CDR3nt: TGTGCCAGCAGCTGGTCTAGCGACCTCTACGAGCAGTACTTC
CDR3aa: CASSWSSDLYEQYF

j_gene: TRBJ2-1
len: 15
d_gene: TRBD1
v_gene: TRBV5-1
abundance: NA
CDR3nt: TGCGCCAGCAGCTTCCGACAGGGCCCTCCCAATGAGCAGTTCTTC
CDR3aa: CASSFRQGPPNEQFF

j_gene: TRBJ2-1
len: 15
d_gene: TRBD2
v_gene: TRBV29-1
abundance: few
CDR3nt: TGCAGCGTTGAAGAAGGACTAGCGGGCTACAATGAGCAGTTCTTC
CDR3aa: CSVEEGLAGYNEQFF

j_gene: TRBJ2-5
len: 14
d_gene: NA
v_gene: TRBV9
abundance: NA
CDR3nt: TGTGCCAGCAGCGTTCAGGGTCACCAAGAGACCCAGTACTTC
CDR3aa: CASSVQGHQETQYF

j_gene: TRBJ1-2
len: 15
d_gene: TRBD1
v_gene: TRBV4-1
abundance: NA
CDR3nt: TGCGCCAGCAGCCAAGATCGTCCAGGGGGCTATGGCTACACCTTC
CDR3aa: CASSQDRPGGYGYTF

j_gene: TRBJ2-1
len: 17
d_gene: TRBD2
v_gene: TRBV5-1
abundance: NA
CDR3nt: TGCGCCAGCAGCTTAACCGGGACTAGCGGAGACTACAATGAGCAGTTCTTC
CDR3aa: CASSLTGTSGDYNEQFF

j_gene: TRBJ2-5
len: 16
d_gene: NA
v_gene: TRBV7-9
abundance: few
CDR3nt: TGTGCCAGCAGCTTAGGCTACAGGAGCTCCCAAGAGACCCAGTACTTC
CDR3aa: CASSLGYRSSQETQYF

j_gene: TRBJ1-2
len: 14
d_gene: NA
v_gene: TRBV6-6
abundance: few
CDR3nt: TGTGCCAGCAGCTTGGGCTCAGGGGACTATGGCTACACCTTC
CDR3aa: CASSLGSGDYGYTF

j_gene: TRBJ1-6
len: 13
d_gene: TRBD1
v_gene: TRBV19
abundance: few
CDR3nt: TGTGCCAGTAAAGACAGGGCGCAGGAGCCCCTCCACTTT
CDR3aa: CASKDRAQEPLHF

j_gene: TRBJ2-7
len: 14
d_gene: NA
v_gene: TRBV9
abundance: NA
CDR3nt: TGTGCCAGCAGCGTAGCTGGGCAGACCTACGAGCAGTACTTC
CDR3aa: CASSVAGQTYEQYF

j_gene: TRBJ2-5
len: 15
d_gene: NA
v_gene: TRBV25-1
abundance: NA
CDR3nt: TGTGCCAGCCCTGAAAGGTGGCAGCCGGGGTTGGCCCAGTACTTC
CDR3aa: CASPERWQPGLAQYF

j_gene: TRBJ1-2
len: 12
d_gene: TRBD1
v_gene: TRBV27
abundance: few
CDR3nt: TGTGCCAGCTACGACAGGGATTATGGCTACACCTTC
CDR3aa: CASYDRDYGYTF

j_gene: TRBJ2-7
len: 12
d_gene: TRBD1
v_gene: TRBV29-1
abundance: few
CDR3nt: TGCAGCGGAGGACAGGACAGCTACGAGCAGTACTTC
CDR3aa: CSGGQDSYEQYF

j_gene: TRBJ2-5
len: 14
d_gene: TRBD1
v_gene: TRBV7-7
abundance: NA
CDR3nt: TGTGCTAGCAGCTTCGGGACAGGGCAAGAGACCCAGTACTTC
CDR3aa: CASSFGTGQETQYF

j_gene: TRBJ2-1
len: 15
d_gene: NA
v_gene: TRBV19
abundance: NA
CDR3nt: TGTGCCAGTAGGGAGGACGGCAGGTCCTACAATGAGCAGTTCTTC
CDR3aa: CASREDGRSYNEQFF

j_gene: TRBJ1-5
len: 12
d_gene: NA
v_gene: TRBV29-1
abundance: NA
CDR3nt: TGCAGCGTTGTTGAGAGCAATCAGCCCCAGCATTTT
CDR3aa: CSVVESNQPQHF

j_gene: TRBJ2-5
len: 15
d_gene: TRBD1
v_gene: TRBV4-2
abundance: NA
CDR3nt: TGTGCCAGCAGCCAAGAACAGGGGAAGGGAGAGACCCAGTACTTC
CDR3aa: CASSQEQGKGETQYF

j_gene: TRBJ2-1
len: 18
d_gene: TRBD2
v_gene: TRBV7-2
abundance: NA
CDR3nt: TGTGCCAGCAGCTGGACCGGCGCGGGACTAGCGGGACGGGGAGAGCAGTTCTTC
CDR3aa: CASSWTGAGLAGRGEQFF

j_gene: TRBJ1-5
len: 13
d_gene: NA
v_gene: TRBV6-1
abundance: few
CDR3nt: TGTGTCGCTACGGGGGGGGGCAATCAGCCCCAGCATTTT
CDR3aa: CVATGGGNQPQHF

j_gene: TRBJ2-5
len: 12
d_gene: NA
v_gene: TRBV5-1
abundance: NA
CDR3nt: TGCGCCAGCAGGGCGGCGAGGGAGACCCAGTACTTC
CDR3aa: CASRAARETQYF

j_gene: TRBJ2-3
len: 11
d_gene: NA
v_gene: TRBV29-1
abundance: few
CDR3nt: TGCAGCCTTAGGGGGACAGATACGCAGTATTTT
CDR3aa: CSLRGTDTQYF

j_gene: TRBJ1-3
len: 16
d_gene: NA
v_gene: TRBV15
abundance: NA
CDR3nt: TGTGCCACCAGCAGAGATACCGCTAGCTCTGGAAACACCATATATTTT
CDR3aa: CATSRDTASSGNTIYF

j_gene: TRBJ2-3
len: 16
d_gene: TRBD2
v_gene: TRBV5-1
abundance: few
CDR3nt: TGCGCCAGCAGCTTGTACCCTAGCGGCAACACAGATACGCAGTATTTT
CDR3aa: CASSLYPSGNTDTQYF

j_gene: TRBJ1-2
len: 16
d_gene: NA
v_gene: TRBV7-2
abundance: few
CDR3nt: TGTGCCAGCAGCTTAGTCTACTCCGGTAGAACGTATGGCTACACCTTC
CDR3aa: CASSLVYSGRTYGYTF

j_gene: TRBJ2-5
len: 17
d_gene: TRBD1
v_gene: TRBV5-4
abundance: few
CDR3nt: TGTGCCAGCAGCTTGGACTCCGGGACAGGGGGGAGCGTGACCCAGTACTTC
CDR3aa: CASSLDSGTGGSVTQYF